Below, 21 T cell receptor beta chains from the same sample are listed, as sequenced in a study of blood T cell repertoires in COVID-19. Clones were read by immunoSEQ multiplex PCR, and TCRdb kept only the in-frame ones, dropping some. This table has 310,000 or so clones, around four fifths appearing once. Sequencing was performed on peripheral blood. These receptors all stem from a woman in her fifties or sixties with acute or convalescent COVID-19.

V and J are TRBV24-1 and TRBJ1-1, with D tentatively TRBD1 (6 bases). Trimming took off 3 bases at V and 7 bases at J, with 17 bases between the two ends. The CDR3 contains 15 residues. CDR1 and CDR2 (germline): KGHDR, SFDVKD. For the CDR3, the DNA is TGTGCCACCAGTGATGCGACCAGGGGTAAGGGTGAAGCTTTCTTT. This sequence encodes CATSDATRGKGEAFF.

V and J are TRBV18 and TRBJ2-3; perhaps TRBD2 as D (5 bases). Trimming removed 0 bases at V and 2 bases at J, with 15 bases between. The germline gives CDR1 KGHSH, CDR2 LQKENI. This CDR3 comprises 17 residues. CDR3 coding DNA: TGTGCCAGCTCACCACCGAACGGGGAACGGTTCACAGATACGCAGTATTTT. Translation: CASSPPNGERFTDTQYF.

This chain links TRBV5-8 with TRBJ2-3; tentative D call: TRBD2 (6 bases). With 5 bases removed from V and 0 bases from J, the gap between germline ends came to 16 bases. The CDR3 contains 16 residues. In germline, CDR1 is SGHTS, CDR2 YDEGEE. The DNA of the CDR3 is TGTGCCAGCAGACCCGTCAGCGGAGGGAGCACAGATACGCAGTATTTT. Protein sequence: CASRPVSGGSTDTQYF.

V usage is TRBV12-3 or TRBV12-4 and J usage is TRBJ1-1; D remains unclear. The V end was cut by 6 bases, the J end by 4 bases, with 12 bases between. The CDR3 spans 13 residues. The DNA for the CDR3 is TGTGCCAGCAGCATGACTACGCGCACTGAAGCTTTCTTT. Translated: CASSMTTRTEAFF.

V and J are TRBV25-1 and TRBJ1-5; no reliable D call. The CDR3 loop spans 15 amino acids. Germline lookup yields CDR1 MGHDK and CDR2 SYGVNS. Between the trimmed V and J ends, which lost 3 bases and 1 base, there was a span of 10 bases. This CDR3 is CASSDPGLSNQPQHF. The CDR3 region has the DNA TGTGCCAGCAGTGACCCCGGGTTAAGCAATCAGCCCCAGCATTTT. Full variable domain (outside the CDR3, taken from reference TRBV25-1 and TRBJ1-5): EADIYQTPRYLVIGTGKKITLECSQTMGHDKMYWYQQDPGMELHLIHYSYGVNSTEKGDLSSESTVSRIRTEHFPLTLESARPSHTSQYLCASSDPGLSNQPQHFGDGTRLSIL.

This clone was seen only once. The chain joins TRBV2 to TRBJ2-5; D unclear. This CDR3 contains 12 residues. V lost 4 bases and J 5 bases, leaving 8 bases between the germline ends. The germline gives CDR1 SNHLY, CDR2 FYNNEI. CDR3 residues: CASSASRETQYF. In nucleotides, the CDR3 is TGTGCCAGCAGTGCCTCCCGGGAGACCCAGTACTTC.

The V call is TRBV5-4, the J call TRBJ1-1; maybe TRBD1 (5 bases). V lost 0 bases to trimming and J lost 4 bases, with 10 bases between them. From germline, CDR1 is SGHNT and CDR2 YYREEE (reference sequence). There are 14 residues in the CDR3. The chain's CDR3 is CASSLGRESTEAFF. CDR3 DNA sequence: TGTGCCAGCAGCTTGGGCAGGGAAAGCACTGAAGCTTTCTTT.

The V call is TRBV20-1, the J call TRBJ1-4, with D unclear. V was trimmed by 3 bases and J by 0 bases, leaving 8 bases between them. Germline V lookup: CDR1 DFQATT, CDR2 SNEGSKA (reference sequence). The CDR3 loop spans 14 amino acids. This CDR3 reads CSASKGATNEKLFF. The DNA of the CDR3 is TGCAGTGCTAGTAAGGGAGCAACTAATGAAAAACTGTTTTTT.

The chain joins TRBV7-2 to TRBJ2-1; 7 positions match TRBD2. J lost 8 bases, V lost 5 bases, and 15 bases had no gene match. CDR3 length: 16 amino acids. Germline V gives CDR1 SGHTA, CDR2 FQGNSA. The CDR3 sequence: CASSTSGGRTPHEQFF. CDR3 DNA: TGTGCCAGCAGCACATCGGGCGGGAGAACCCCCCATGAGCAGTTCTTC.

The CDR3 DNA reads as TGTGCCAGCAGTACGATTCGCGGACAGCACTATGGCTACACCTTC. This gives the protein CASSTIRGQHYGYTF. This chain connects TRBV27 to TRBJ1-2, with a weak D call TRBD1 (6 bases). The V end was cut by 5 bases, the J end by 3 bases, with 16 bases between. Germline CDR1 MNHEY, CDR2 SMNVEV (reference sequence). The CDR3 has 15 residues.

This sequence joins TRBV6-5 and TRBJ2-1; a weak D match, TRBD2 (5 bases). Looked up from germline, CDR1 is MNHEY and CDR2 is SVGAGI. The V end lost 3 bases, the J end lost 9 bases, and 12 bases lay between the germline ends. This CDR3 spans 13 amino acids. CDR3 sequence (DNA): TGTGCCAGCAGTTATCCGGCCCGGGGTGAGCAGTTCTTC. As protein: CASSYPARGEQFF.

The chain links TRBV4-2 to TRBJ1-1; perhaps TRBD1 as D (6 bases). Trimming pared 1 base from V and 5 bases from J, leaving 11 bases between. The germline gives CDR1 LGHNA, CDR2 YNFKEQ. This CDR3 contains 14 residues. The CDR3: CASSQAVGGTEAFF. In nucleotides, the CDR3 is TGTGCCAGCAGCCAAGCGGTAGGGGGTACTGAAGCTTTCTTT.

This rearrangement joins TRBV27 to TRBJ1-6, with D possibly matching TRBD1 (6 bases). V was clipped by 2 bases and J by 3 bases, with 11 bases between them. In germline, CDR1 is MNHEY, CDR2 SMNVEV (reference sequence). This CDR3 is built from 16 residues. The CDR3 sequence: CASSLTGKNYNSPLHF. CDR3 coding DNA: TGTGCCAGCAGTTTAACAGGGAAAAACTATAATTCACCCCTCCACTTT.

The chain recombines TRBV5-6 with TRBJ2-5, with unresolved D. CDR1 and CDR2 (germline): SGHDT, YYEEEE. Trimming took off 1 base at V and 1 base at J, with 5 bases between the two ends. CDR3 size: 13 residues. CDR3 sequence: CASSLLSQETQYF. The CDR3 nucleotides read TGTGCCAGCAGCTTGCTCTCCCAAGAGACCCAGTACTTC.

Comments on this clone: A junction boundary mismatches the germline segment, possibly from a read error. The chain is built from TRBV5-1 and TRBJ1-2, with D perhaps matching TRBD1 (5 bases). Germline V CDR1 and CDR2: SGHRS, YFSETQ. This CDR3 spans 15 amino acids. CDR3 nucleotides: TGCGCCAGCAGATTGGACCCGGGGGCTAACTATGGCTACACCTTC. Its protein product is CASRLDPGANYGYTF.

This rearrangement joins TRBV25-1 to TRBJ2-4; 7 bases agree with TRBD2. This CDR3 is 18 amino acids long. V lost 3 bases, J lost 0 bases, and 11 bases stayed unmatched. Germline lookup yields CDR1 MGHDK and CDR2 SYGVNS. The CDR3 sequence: CASSDAASGYLAKNIQYF. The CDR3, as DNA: TGTGCCAGCAGTGATGCGGCTAGCGGATATCTAGCCAAAAACATTCAGTACTTC.

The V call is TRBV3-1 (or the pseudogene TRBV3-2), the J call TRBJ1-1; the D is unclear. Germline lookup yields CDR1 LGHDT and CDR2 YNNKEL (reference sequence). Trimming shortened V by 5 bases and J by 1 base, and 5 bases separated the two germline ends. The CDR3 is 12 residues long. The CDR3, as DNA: TGTGCCAGCAGCAGAGGGAACACTGAAGCTTTCTTT. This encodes CASSRGNTEAFF.

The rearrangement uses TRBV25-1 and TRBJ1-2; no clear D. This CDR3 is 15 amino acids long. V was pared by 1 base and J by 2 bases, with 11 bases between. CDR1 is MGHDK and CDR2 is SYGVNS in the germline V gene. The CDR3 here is CASSEWGGPNYGYTF. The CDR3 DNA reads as TGTGCCAGCAGTGAATGGGGAGGGCCAAACTATGGCTACACCTTC.

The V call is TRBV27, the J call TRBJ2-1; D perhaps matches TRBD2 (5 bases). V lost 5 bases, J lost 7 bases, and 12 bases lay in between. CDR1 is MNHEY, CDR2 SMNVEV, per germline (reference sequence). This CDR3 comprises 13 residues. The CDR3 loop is CASSLRSGNEQFF. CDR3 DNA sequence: TGTGCCAGCAGTCTTAGGTCGGGGAATGAGCAGTTCTTC.

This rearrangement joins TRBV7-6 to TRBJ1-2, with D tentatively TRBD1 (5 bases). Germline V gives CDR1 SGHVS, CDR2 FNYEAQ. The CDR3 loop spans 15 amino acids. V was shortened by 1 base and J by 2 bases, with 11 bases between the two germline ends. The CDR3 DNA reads TGTGCCAGCAGCTTAGAACCTGGGGGGAACTATGGCTACACCTTC. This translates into CASSLEPGGNYGYTF. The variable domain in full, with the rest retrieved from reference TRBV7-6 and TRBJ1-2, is GAGVSQSPRYKVTKRGQDVALRCDPISGHVSLYWYRQALGQGPEFLTYFNYEAQQDKSGLPNDRFSAERPEGSISTLTIQRTEQRDSAMYRCASSLEPGGNYGYTFGSGTRLTVV.

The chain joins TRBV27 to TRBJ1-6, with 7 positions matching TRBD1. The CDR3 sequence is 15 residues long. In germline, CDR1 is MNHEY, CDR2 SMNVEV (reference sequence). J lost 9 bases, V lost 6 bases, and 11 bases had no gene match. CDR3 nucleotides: TGTGCCAGCAGATTCCAGGGGGTCAGAGTTTCACCCCTCCACTTT. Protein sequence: CASRFQGVRVSPLHF.